Each of the 4 T cell receptor beta chains below was sequenced from the same sample in a study of cytomegalovirus exposure and HLA in healthy donors (TCRdb year 2017). The library came from the immunoSEQ multiplex PCR assay. Imported from immuneACCESS, the table was reduced by TCRdb to in-frame sequences with V and J called. These copies leave out some clones; in studies compared against another copy, an unresolved V gene accounts for under half, and the cause of the remainder is not known. Present in this sample are roughly 200,000 clones, about 89% of which were seen just once. Of the sample, around 7.2% falls within the top ten clones. The sequencing sample was made of PBMCs. These receptors came from a young man in good health and CMV-seropositive.

The chain joins TRBV11-2 to TRBJ1-6; TRBD1 agrees at 9 bases. CDR1 SGHAT and CDR2 FQNNGV come from the germline V gene. This CDR3 is built from 14 residues. The V and J ends lost 6 bases and 9 bases, in that order; junction bases with no gene match: 6. Here the CDR3 DNA reads TGTGCCAGCAGTATGGACAGGGGATCTTCACCCCTCCACTTT. Its protein product is CASSMDRGSSPLHF. The full variable domain, completed using reference TRBV11-2 and TRBJ1-6, is EAGVAQSPRYKIIEKRQSVAFWCNPISGHATLYWYQQILGQGPKLLIQFQNNGVVDDSQLPKDRFSAERLKGVDSTLKIQPAKLEDSAVYLCASSMDRGSSPLHFGNGTRLTVT.

V gene TRBV7-8 combines with J gene TRBJ2-7; D could derive from TRBD1 or TRBD2 (5 bases each). The CDR3 is made up of 15 amino acids. Deletions cut 5 bases from V and 3 bases from J, with 17 bases between. CDR1 is SGHVS, CDR2 FQNEAQ, per germline. As DNA, the CDR3 is TGTGCCAGCAGCCCCTTCGGGGACCAGAGCTACGAGCAGTACTTC. It translates to CASSPFGDQSYEQYF.

The chain links TRBV7-8 to TRBJ1-2; 9 bases are a match to TRBD1. Germline V gene data show CDR1 as SGHVS and CDR2 as FQNEAQ. This CDR3 is 16 amino acids long. V shed 4 bases, J shed 2 bases, and the junction held 8 bases outside the gene matches. This chain's CDR3 is CASSSGPGQGNYGYTF. The DNA of the CDR3 is TGTGCCAGCAGCTCCGGACCGGGACAGGGAAACTATGGCTACACCTTC.

V and J are TRBV7-9 and TRBJ2-2, with 11 bases aligning to TRBD1. V lost 5 bases and J lost 3; bases outside the gene matches: 5. The CDR3 sequence is 16 residues long. Germline CDR1 is SEHNR and CDR2 is FQNEAQ (reference sequence). The CDR3: CASSNRDRGDTGELFF. The DNA for the CDR3 is TGTGCCAGCAGCAATCGGGACAGGGGGGACACCGGGGAGCTGTTTTTT.